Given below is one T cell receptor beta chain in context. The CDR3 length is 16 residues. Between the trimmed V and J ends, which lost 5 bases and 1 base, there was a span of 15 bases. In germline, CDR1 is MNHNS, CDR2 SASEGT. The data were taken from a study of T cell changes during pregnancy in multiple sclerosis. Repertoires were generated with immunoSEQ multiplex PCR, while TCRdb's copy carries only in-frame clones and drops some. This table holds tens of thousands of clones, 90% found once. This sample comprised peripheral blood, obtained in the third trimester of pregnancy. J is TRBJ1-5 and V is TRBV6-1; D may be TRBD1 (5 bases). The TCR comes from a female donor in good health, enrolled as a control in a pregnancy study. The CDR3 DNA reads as TGTGCCAGCAGTAAAGATGCCGGGGGAAGCAATCAGCCCCAGCATTTT. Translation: CASSKDAGGSNQPQHF.